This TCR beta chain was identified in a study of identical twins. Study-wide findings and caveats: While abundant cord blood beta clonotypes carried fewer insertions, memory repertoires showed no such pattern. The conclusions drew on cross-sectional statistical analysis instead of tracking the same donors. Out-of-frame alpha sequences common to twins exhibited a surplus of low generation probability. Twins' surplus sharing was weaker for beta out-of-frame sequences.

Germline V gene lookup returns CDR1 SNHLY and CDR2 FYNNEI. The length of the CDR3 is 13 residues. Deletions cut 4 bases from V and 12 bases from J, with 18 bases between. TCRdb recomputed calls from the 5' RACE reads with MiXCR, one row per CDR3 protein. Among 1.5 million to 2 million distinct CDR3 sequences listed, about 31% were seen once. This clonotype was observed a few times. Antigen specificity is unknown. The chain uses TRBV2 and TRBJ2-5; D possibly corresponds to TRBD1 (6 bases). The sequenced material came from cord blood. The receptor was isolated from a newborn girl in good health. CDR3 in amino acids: CASSGDTNSQEYF. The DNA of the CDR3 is TGTGCCAGCAGTGGGGACACAAACTCTCAGGAGTACTTC.